The next 30 T cell receptor beta chains were all read from a single sample in a study of blood T cell repertoires in COVID-19. The data were produced by immunoSEQ multiplex PCR, yet TCRdb's version contains in-frame clones alone and is incomplete. Among roughly 120,000 clones listed, over 65% were seen once. Sequenced material: peripheral blood. The receptors derive from a man aged 55 to 69 with acute or convalescent COVID-19.

The gene calls are TRBV11-2 and TRBJ2-7; 16 bases map to TRBD2. The V segment lost 2 bases and the J segment 7 bases; nucleotides outside the gene matches: 5. CDR3 length equals 16 residues. Germline V gives CDR1 SGHAT, CDR2 FQNNGV. The CDR3 spells CASSLPGLAGGREQYF. In nucleotides, the CDR3 is TGTGCCAGCAGCTTACCGGGACTAGCGGGAGGGAGGGAGCAGTACTTC.

V gene TRBV18 combines with J gene TRBJ2-3, with a weak D call TRBD2 (6 bases). The CDR3 is 15 amino acids. V was trimmed by 3 bases and J by 2 bases, leaving 12 bases between them. CDR1 is KGHSH, CDR2 LQKENI, per germline. The CDR3 DNA is TGTGCCAGCTCACCTCTCGGGAGTGACACAGATACGCAGTATTTT. Translating gives CASSPLGSDTDTQYF. The variable domain in full, completed from reference TRBV18 and TRBJ2-3, reads NAGVMQNPRHLVRRRGQEARLRCSPMKGHSHVYWYRQLPEEGLKFMVYLQKENIIDESGMPKERFSAEFPKEGPSILRIQQVVRGDSAAYFCASSPLGSDTDTQYFGPGTRLTVL.

Concerning this clone: Other DNA sequences from this sample encode an identical CDR3 as well. The chain carries TRBV11-3 and TRBJ2-3, with 8 positions matching TRBD2. Germline values: CDR1 SGHNT, CDR2 YENEEA. V gave up 5 bases and J gave up 2 bases; unmatched junction bases: 6. There are 15 residues in the CDR3. DNA for the CDR3: TGTGCCAGCAGCCCGGGAGGGGGACCCACAGATACGCAGTATTTT. Amino acid sequence: CASSPGGGPTDTQYF.

The chain joins TRBV5-1 to TRBJ2-7; 8 positions match TRBD1. Germline CDR1 is SGHRS and CDR2 is YFSETQ. CDR3 length: 14 amino acids. V lost 3 bases, J lost 0 bases, and 2 bases stayed unmatched. The CDR3 is CASSWTGSSYEQYF. The CDR3 DNA is TGCGCCAGCAGCTGGACAGGGAGCTCCTACGAGCAGTACTTC.

The V and J genes are TRBV28 and TRBJ1-2; 11 bases agree with TRBD1. Germline-derived CDR1 and CDR2 are MDHEN and SYDVKM. There are 15 residues in the CDR3. Losses at the gene ends were 5 bases for V and 5 bases for J; bases not matched to a gene: 7. In DNA form, the CDR3 reads TGTGCCAGCAGTCCTGACGGGACAGGGGGATATGGCTACACCTTC. It translates to CASSPDGTGGYGYTF.

V is TRBV6-5 and J is TRBJ1-2; TRBD1 is a possible D gene (5 bases). The CDR3 covers 15 residues. Trimming left V 4 bases short and J 4 bases short, with 16 bases between. Germline CDR1 MNHEY, CDR2 SVGAGI. The DNA of the CDR3 is TGTGCCAGCAGTTCCCGTCCCGGTAGGGGCTATGGCTACACCTTC. Its translation is CASSSRPGRGYGYTF.

The J gene is TRBJ1-1, the V gene TRBV18; 7 positions agree with TRBD1. The junction had 4 bases not matched to a gene; V was cut back by 5 bases and J by 1 base. CDR1 is KGHSH and CDR2 is LQKENI in the germline V gene. The CDR3 is 14 amino acids. The CDR3 region has the DNA TGTGCCAGCTCAGGACAGGCAGAGAACACTGAAGCTTTCTTT. The encoded protein is CASSGQAENTEAFF.

The CDR3 DNA reads as TGCAGCGCCTGGAGAGAGGGCACTGAAGCTTTCTTT. Its protein product is CSAWREGTEAFF. The chain recombines TRBV29-1 with TRBJ1-1; D gene uncertain. This CDR3 is 12 amino acids long. Germline-derived CDR1 and CDR2 are SQVTM and ANQGSEA. Trimming stripped 7 bases from V and 4 bases from J, with 13 bases between.

The chain uses TRBV7-9 and TRBJ2-1, with 8 bases lining up with TRBD2. CDR3 length equals 16 residues. V dropped 6 bases and J dropped 7; count of bases not matched to a gene: 14. CDR1 and CDR2 (germline): SEHNR, FQNEAQ (reference sequence). CDR3 DNA: TGTGCCAGCAGGCCCGAACTAGCGGTGGAAGGAAATGAGCAGTTCTTC. It encodes CASRPELAVEGNEQFF. The full variable domain, completed using reference TRBV7-9 and TRBJ2-1, is DTGVSQNPRHKITKRGQNVTFRCDPISEHNRLYWYRQTLGQGPEFLTYFQNEAQLEKSRLLSDRFSAERPKGSFSTLEIQRTEQGDSAMYLCASRPELAVEGNEQFFGPGTRLTVL.

This rearrangement joins TRBV27 to TRBJ2-1; D is ambiguous. V was pared by 10 bases and J by 4 bases, with 17 bases between. The germline V gene encodes CDR1 MNHEY and CDR2 SMNVEV (reference sequence). The CDR3 totals 14 residues. Written as DNA, the CDR3 is TGTGCCACCTCGGTCCGCCGAGGTTACAATGAGCAGTTCTTC. Protein: CATSVRRGYNEQFF.

V is TRBV28 and J is TRBJ1-5; no definite D call. The length of the CDR3 is 17 residues. Germline V gives CDR1 MDHEN, CDR2 SYDVKM. V lost 3 bases and J 6 bases, leaving 21 bases between the germline ends. The CDR3 DNA reads as TGTGCCAGCAGTTTTTCGACACGAATCAATTCGGTTCAGCCCCAGCATTTT. It encodes CASSFSTRINSVQPQHF. The whole variable domain, filled in from reference TRBV28 and TRBJ1-5, reads DVKVTQSSRYLVKRTGEKVFLECVQDMDHENMFWYRQDPGLGLRLIYFSYDVKMKEKGDIPEGYSVSREKKERFSLILESASTNQTSMYLCASSFSTRINSVQPQHFGDGTRLSIL.

V is TRBV6-5 and J is TRBJ2-7, with TRBD1 matching 8 bases. There are 14 residues in the CDR3. V was clipped by 6 bases and J by 6 bases; unmatched bases: 10. Germline V lookup: CDR1 MNHEY, CDR2 SVGAGI. CDR3 in DNA: TGTGCCAGCAGCCCCAGGACAGGGAGTCCCGAGCAGTACTTC. Residues: CASSPRTGSPEQYF.

The J gene is TRBJ1-5, the V gene TRBV6-5; a possible D gene is TRBD1 (5 bases). V dropped 7 bases and J dropped 2 bases, with 15 bases sitting between them. Per germline, CDR1 MNHEY and CDR2 SVGAGI. The CDR3 contains 15 residues. The CDR3 nucleotides are TGTGCCAGCAAGGAAGGGGTGGGGCGCAATCAGCCCCAGCATTTT. This codes for CASKEGVGRNQPQHF.

CDR3 sequence (DNA): TGTGCCAGCAGGGCTAGCGAGGACGAGCAGTACTTC. Its translation is CASRASEDEQYF. V gene TRBV28 combines with J gene TRBJ2-7; tentative D call: TRBD2 (6 bases). CDR3 length: 12 residues. The V end lost 6 bases, the J end lost 5 bases, and 11 bases lay between the germline ends. Germline assignment: CDR1 MDHEN and CDR2 SYDVKM.

The chain joins TRBV9 to TRBJ1-4; D might be TRBD1 (5 bases). The CDR3 spans 16 residues. The germline V and J ends were trimmed by 3 bases and 7 bases, with 19 bases remaining between them. CDR1 SGDLS and CDR2 YYNGEE come from the germline V gene. CDR3 nucleotide sequence: TGTGCCAGCAGCGCGGGACTCTCGAGGGGCGGTGAAAAACTGTTTTTT. Translated: CASSAGLSRGGEKLFF.

This clone was detected many times. The J gene is TRBJ1-6, the V gene TRBV30; 7 nucleotides agree with TRBD1. This CDR3 has 15 amino acids. The germline V gene encodes CDR1 GTSNPN and CDR2 SVGIG (reference sequence). V shed 1 base, J shed 14 bases, and the junction held 14 bases outside the gene matches. The CDR3 here is CAWSGKNGARGSLHF. CDR3 bases: TGTGCCTGGAGTGGGAAAAACGGAGCCAGGGGGTCCCTCCACTTT.

This clone came up many times. This chain joins TRBV7-2 and TRBJ1-6; D is unresolved. Germline CDR1 reads SGHTA; CDR2 reads FQGNSA. Trimming left V 1 base short and J 4 bases short, with 5 bases between. There are 14 residues in the CDR3. CDR3 in amino acids: CASSLGRYNSPLHF. CDR3 bases: TGTGCCAGCAGCTTAGGCCGGTATAATTCACCCCTCCACTTT.

The rearrangement links TRBV6-5 to TRBJ2-7; no firm D call. CDR1 and CDR2 (germline): MNHEY, SVGAGI. V was cut by 6 bases and J by 2 bases, with 11 bases left in between. The CDR3 sequence is 13 residues long. In DNA, the CDR3 is TGTGCCAGCAGCCCCATCCATCCCTACGAGCAGTACTTC. This encodes CASSPIHPYEQYF.

The chain has TRBV30 and TRBJ2-1, with D tentatively TRBD2 (5 bases). Germline CDR1 reads GTSNPN; CDR2 reads SVGIG (reference sequence). V lost 3 bases, J lost 5 bases, and 11 bases lay in between. The CDR3 runs 13 residues. The DNA of the CDR3 is TGTGCCTGGAGAGCTTCTAGCCACAATGAGCAGTTCTTC. Translated, it gives CAWRASSHNEQFF.

The V gene is TRBV9, the J gene TRBJ2-5, with a weak D call TRBD1 (6 bases). Trimming shortened V by 3 bases and J by 3 bases, and 27 bases separated the two germline ends. This CDR3 comprises 19 residues. Germline V gene sequence: CDR1 SGDLS, CDR2 YYNGEE. The CDR3 loop reads CASSDRVKPGHPLEETQYF. CDR3 DNA sequence: TGTGCCAGCAGCGACCGAGTTAAACCGGGACACCCTTTAGAAGAGACCCAGTACTTC.

The gene calls are TRBV19 and TRBJ1-4; D ambiguous. In germline, CDR1 is LNHDA, CDR2 SQIVND (reference sequence). CDR3 length: 16 amino acids. V lost 7 bases to trimming and J lost 0 bases, with 15 bases between them. As DNA, the CDR3 is TGTGCCAGTACTAACTTCGGTCTTGCAACTAATGAAAAACTGTTTTTT. It yields the protein CASTNFGLATNEKLFF.

The chain employs TRBV24-1 and TRBJ1-5, with a possible D match to TRBD1 (6 bases). This CDR3 contains 16 residues. Germline CDR1 KGHDR, CDR2 SFDVKD. Trimming took 3 bases from V and 6 from J, leaving 17 bases between them. The CDR3 is CATSDPRRGNGQPQHF. The DNA for the CDR3 is TGTGCCACCAGTGATCCACGAAGGGGGAACGGTCAGCCCCAGCATTTT.

The chain is built from TRBV19 and TRBJ2-3; the D gene is possibly TRBD1 (6 bases). CDR1 LNHDA and CDR2 SQIVND come from the germline V gene (reference sequence). V lost 5 bases and J 0 bases, leaving 12 bases between the germline ends. The CDR3 covers 15 residues. The CDR3 sequence is CASSADRTSTDTQYF. The CDR3 region has the DNA TGTGCCAGTAGTGCTGACAGGACTAGCACAGATACGCAGTATTTT.

The chain has TRBV5-1 and TRBJ1-4; no reliable D call. This CDR3 comprises 11 residues. The germline gives CDR1 SGHRS, CDR2 YFSETQ. Trimming took 4 bases from V and 8 from J, leaving 6 bases between them. CDR3 DNA: TGCGCCAGCAGCCCCTCCGAAAAACTGTTTTTT. The encoded protein is CASSPSEKLFF. Using reference TRBV5-1 and TRBJ1-4 for the parts outside the CDR3, the full variable domain is KAGVTQTPRYLIKTRGQQVTLSCSPISGHRSVSWYQQTPGQGLQFLFEYFSETQRNKGNFPGRFSGRQFSNSRSEMNVSTLELGDSALYLCASSPSEKLFFGSGTQLSVL.

The chain has TRBV3-1 (or the pseudogene TRBV3-2) and TRBJ1-2, with unresolved D. Germline CDR1 and CDR2: LGHDT and YNNKEL (reference sequence). V shed 4 bases and J shed 8 bases, with 14 bases lying between them. CDR3 length: 13 amino acids. The CDR3 region is CASSPSAGIGYTF. For the CDR3, the DNA is TGTGCCAGCAGCCCAAGCGCGGGGATCGGCTACACCTTC.

The chain uses TRBV4-1 and TRBJ2-7, with D perhaps TRBD2 (5 bases). The CDR3 has 14 amino acids. The V end lost 5 bases, the J end lost 7 bases, and 18 bases lay between the germline ends. The V gene's germline CDR1 is MGHRA and CDR2 YSYEKL. CDR3: CASSLTGSQGEQYF. In nucleotides, the CDR3 is TGCGCCAGCAGCTTAACGGGATCGCAAGGGGAGCAGTACTTC.

The chain combines TRBV11-2 with TRBJ2-7; 8 bases match TRBD2. This CDR3 has 14 residues. Germline trimming cut 4 bases from V and 2 bases from J; bases unmatched to any gene: 4. Germline loops: CDR1 SGHAT, CDR2 FQNNGV. CDR3 in amino acids: CASSYSTSAYEQYF. The CDR3 DNA is TGTGCCAGCAGCTATTCGACTAGCGCCTACGAGCAGTACTTC.

In its sample, this clone was seen a few times. This chain links TRBV6-5 with TRBJ2-2, with 8 positions matching TRBD2. The CDR3 spans 14 residues. The ends lost 8 bases at V and 4 bases at J; junction bases unmatched: 6. Germline V gene lookup returns CDR1 MNHEY and CDR2 SVGAGI. CDR3 DNA sequence: TGTGCCAGCGAATCAGCGGGAGTCACCGGGGAGCTGTTTTTT. Translating it yields CASESAGVTGELFF.

This chain uses TRBV27 with TRBJ2-1, with TRBD1 identical over 10 bases. The CDR3 is made up of 14 amino acids. Germline V gene lookup returns CDR1 MNHEY and CDR2 SMNVEV (reference sequence). V lost 7 bases and J lost 7; bases outside the gene matches: 7. CDR3 coding DNA: TGTGCCAGCACCCCGGGACAGGGGAGGAATGAGCAGTTCTTC. As protein: CASTPGQGRNEQFF.

CDR3 nucleotides: TGTGCCAGCAGTTTAGCGGAGGGAAGTGGCTACACCTTC. Its translation is CASSLAEGSGYTF. V and J are TRBV27 and TRBJ1-2; unclear D gene. CDR1 MNHEY and CDR2 SMNVEV come from the germline V gene (reference sequence). Trimming took off 2 bases at V and 7 bases at J, with 11 bases between the two ends. The CDR3 consists of 13 residues.